This TCR beta chain appears in the sequencing data of a study of shared clonotypes between healthy human individuals. Naive CD8 isolation took CD45RO-negative cells positively selected for CCR7 and excluded terminally differentiated effector memory CD45RA+ cells. TCRdb's copy holds only in-frame clones and misses some; the assay was immunoSEQ multiplex PCR. The table lists roughly 2.1 million clones, more than 85% of them singletons, with roughly 1.7% in the top ten. CDR1 is SGHDT and CDR2 is YYEEEE in the germline V gene. CDR3 length: 12 amino acids. V was shortened by 4 bases and J by 6 bases, with 8 bases between the two germline ends.

The chain links TRBV5-6 to TRBJ2-1; D uncertain. The sample consisted of naive CD8+ T cells from PBMCs. The receptor was derived from a man younger than 35 in good health. Some clones in this sample may be carry-over from other donors' samples. CDR3 region: CASSPNVNEQFF. The CDR3 bases are TGTGCCAGCAGCCCGAACGTCAATGAGCAGTTCTTC.